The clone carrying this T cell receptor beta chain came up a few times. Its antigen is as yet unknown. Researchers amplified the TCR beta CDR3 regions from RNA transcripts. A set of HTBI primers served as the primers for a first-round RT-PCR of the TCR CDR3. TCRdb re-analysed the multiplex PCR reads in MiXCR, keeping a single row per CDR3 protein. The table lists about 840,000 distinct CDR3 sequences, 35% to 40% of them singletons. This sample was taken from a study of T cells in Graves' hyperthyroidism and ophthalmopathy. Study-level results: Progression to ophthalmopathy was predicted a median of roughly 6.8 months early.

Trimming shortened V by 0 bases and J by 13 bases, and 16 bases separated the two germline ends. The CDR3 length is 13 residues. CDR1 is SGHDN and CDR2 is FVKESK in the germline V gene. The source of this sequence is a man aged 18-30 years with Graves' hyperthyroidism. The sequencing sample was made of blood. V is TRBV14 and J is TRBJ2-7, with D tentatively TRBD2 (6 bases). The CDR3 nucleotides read TGTGCCAGCAGCCAAGAGGGACTTCCCCCCTACTACTTC. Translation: CASSQEGLPPYYF.